What follows are 9 T cell receptor beta chains derived from one specimen sequenced in a study of blood T cells in healthy people across ages (dated by TCRdb to 2014 to 2015). Libraries came from 5' RACE. Sequencing was carried out with an Illumina HiSeq 2500. The second PCR ran for roughly 6 to 11 cycles and used a J-beta primer mix along with a sample-barcoded 5' primer. Through fastp at Q25 and MiXCR, TCRdb rebuilt clones from the public reads, retaining in-frame beta chains. Rows are combined by CDR3 protein, so each entry shows the most common genes and DNA. Within this sample are around 1.5 million distinct CDR3 sequences, with 59% of them counted one time only. Of the sample, over 5.5% falls within the top ten clones. Input material: blood. These receptor sequences come from a man aged 18-30 years in good health.

The chain couples TRBV7-9 to TRBJ1-4, with a tentative D call TRBD1 (5 bases). Germline V lookup: CDR1 SEHNR, CDR2 FQNEAQ (reference sequence). The CDR3 is 15 residues long. Trimming shortened V by 7 bases and J by 3 bases, and 15 bases separated the two germline ends. The CDR3 region is CASNPGAASNEKLFF. The CDR3 region has the DNA TGTGCCAGCAACCCCGGGGCAGCCTCTAATGAAAAACTGTTTTTT.

This clonotype was found a few times. Here the CDR3 DNA reads TGTGCCAGCAGCTTAGAGCGGGGGGGCCCAGATACGCAGTATTTT. This sequence encodes CASSLERGGPDTQYF. The rearrangement joins TRBV7-2 to TRBJ2-3; 10 bases agree with TRBD2. The CDR3 spans 15 residues. CDR1 and CDR2 from the germline V gene are SGHTA and FQGNSA. V dropped 1 base and J dropped 4; count of bases not matched to a gene: 2.

This clonotype came up a few times. The V gene is TRBV29-1, the J gene TRBJ2-7; TRBD2 is a possible D gene (6 bases). CDR1 and CDR2 (germline): SQVTM, ANQGSEA. Between the trimmed V and J ends, which lost 4 bases and 0 bases, there was a span of 10 bases. CDR3 length equals 13 residues. The CDR3 bases are TGCAGCGTTGTTTTGACTAGCTCCTACGAGCAGTACTTC. Translated, it gives CSVVLTSSYEQYF.

In the case of this clonotype: One junction end disagrees with the germline gene, perhaps due to a read error. The V gene is TRBV20-1, the J gene TRBJ2-7, with 9 nucleotides matching TRBD2. The CDR3 spans 13 residues. The germline CDR1 and CDR2 sequences are DFQATT and SNEGSKA (reference sequence). DNA for the CDR3: TGCAGTGCTAAGGGGACTAGCTCCTACGAGCAGTACTTT. Translating it yields CSAKGTSSYEQYF.

The chain joins TRBV21-1 to TRBJ2-5; the D call in the table, TRBD1, was not verified against the DNA. TRBV21-1 is labeled a pseudogene. The CDR3 extends over 15 amino acids. CDR3 sequence: CASSKIRPTGETQYF. The CDR3 region has the DNA TGTGCCAGCAGCAAAATCAGGCCCACAGGGGAGACCCAGTACTTC.

This clonotype was observed a few times. This chain uses TRBV20-1 with TRBJ2-7, with D possibly being TRBD1 (6 bases). This CDR3 has 14 amino acids. Trimming shortened V by 3 bases and J by 2 bases, and 14 bases separated the two germline ends. Germline CDR1 and CDR2: DFQATT and SNEGSKA (reference sequence). CDR3 nucleotide sequence: TGCAGTGCTAGCGAGGGGGTTGGTCCCTACGAGCAGTACTTC. Its protein is CSASEGVGPYEQYF.

V usage is TRBV29-1 and J usage is TRBJ2-7; either TRBD1 or TRBD2 may fit D (5 bases each). The CDR3 length is 15 residues. Germline values: CDR1 SQVTM, CDR2 ANQGSEA. V dropped 2 bases and J dropped 5 bases, with 19 bases sitting between them. The CDR3 DNA is TGCAGCGTTGAATTTCCGGGGCCGAGGGGCCACGAGCAGTACTTC. Protein sequence: CSVEFPGPRGHEQYF.

This clonotype was seen once. The CDR3 does not close with the conserved phenylalanine or tryptophan, likely indicating a read error. This chain links TRBV7-6 with TRBJ2-1; weak D call: TRBD2 (6 bases). There are 13 residues in the CDR3. The ends were cut back, 5 bases at V and 5 bases at J, with 10 bases in the middle. Germline loops: CDR1 SGHVS, CDR2 FNYEAQ. CDR3 protein: CASSTRLDNEQFL. In DNA form, the CDR3 reads TGTGCCAGCAGCACCCGACTAGACAATGAGCAGTTCCTC.

On this clonotype: Sequence at one end of the junction differs from germline and may be a read error. The chain employs TRBV6-4 and TRBJ2-5; 8 bases are shared with TRBD1. Germline assignment: CDR1 MRHNA and CDR2 SNTAGT. This CDR3 contains 13 residues. CDR3 in amino acids: CASSMTGEETQYF. Written as DNA, the CDR3 is TGCGCCAGCAGTATGACAGGGGAAGAGACCCAGTACTTC.